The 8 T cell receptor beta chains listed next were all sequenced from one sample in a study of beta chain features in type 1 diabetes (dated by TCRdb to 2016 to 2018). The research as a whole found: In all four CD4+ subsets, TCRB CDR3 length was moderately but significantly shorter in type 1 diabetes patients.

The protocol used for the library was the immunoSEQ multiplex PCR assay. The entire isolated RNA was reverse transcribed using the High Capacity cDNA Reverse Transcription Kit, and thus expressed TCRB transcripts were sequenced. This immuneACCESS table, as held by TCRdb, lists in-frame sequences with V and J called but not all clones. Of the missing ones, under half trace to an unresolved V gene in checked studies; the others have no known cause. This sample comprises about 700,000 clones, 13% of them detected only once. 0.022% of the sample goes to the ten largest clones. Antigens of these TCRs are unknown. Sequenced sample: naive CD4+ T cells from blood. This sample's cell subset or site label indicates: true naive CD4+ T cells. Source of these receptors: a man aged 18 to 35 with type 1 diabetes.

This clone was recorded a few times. In DNA, the CDR3 is TGTGCCAGCAGCCTCAGGCAACCGGGACAGGGGGCTGGGGACAATGAGCAGTTCTTC. The encoded protein is CASSLRQPGQGAGDNEQFF. V gene TRBV4-2 combines with J gene TRBJ2-1; TRBD1 matches 12 bases. Germline V gene lookup returns CDR1 LGHNA and CDR2 YNFKEQ. This CDR3 spans 19 amino acids. V shed 4 bases, J shed 5 bases, and the junction held 15 bases outside the gene matches.

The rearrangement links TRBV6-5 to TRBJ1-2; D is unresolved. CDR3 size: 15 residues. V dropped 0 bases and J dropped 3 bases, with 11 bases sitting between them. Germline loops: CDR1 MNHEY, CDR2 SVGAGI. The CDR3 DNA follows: TGTGCCAGCAGTTACTCGGGCCTGTCGGACTATGGCTACACCTTC. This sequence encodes CASSYSGLSDYGYTF.

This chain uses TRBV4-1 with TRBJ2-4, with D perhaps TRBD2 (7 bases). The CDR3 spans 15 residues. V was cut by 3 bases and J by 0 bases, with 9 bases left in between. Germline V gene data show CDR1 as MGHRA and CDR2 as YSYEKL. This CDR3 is CASSQGGRAKNIQYF. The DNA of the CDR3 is TGCGCCAGCAGCCAGGGGGGGCGAGCCAAAAACATTCAGTACTTC.

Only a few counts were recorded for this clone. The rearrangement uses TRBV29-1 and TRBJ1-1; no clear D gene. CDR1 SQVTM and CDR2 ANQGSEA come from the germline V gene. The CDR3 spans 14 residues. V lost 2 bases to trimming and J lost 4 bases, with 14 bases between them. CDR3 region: CSVEPQAPGTEAFF. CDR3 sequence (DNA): TGCAGCGTTGAACCCCAGGCCCCGGGCACTGAAGCTTTCTTT.

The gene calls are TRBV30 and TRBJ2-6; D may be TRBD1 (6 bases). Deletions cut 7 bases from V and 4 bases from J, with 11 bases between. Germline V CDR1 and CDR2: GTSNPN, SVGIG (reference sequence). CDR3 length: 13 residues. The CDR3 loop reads CASPGTGANVLTF. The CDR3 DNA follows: TGTGCCTCTCCCGGGACAGGGGCCAACGTCCTGACTTTC.

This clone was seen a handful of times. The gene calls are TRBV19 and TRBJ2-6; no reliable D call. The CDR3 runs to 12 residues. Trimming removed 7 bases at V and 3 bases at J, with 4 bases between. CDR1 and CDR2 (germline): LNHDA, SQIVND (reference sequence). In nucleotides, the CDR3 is TGTGCCAGTAACCGTGGGGCCAACGTCCTGACTTTC. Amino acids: CASNRGANVLTF.

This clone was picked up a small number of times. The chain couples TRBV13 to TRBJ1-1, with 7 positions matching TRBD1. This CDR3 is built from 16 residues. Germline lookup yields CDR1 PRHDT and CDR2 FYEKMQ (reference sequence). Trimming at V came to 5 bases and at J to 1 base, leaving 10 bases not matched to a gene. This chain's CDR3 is CASSPQTGWGNTEAFF. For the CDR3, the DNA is TGTGCCAGCAGCCCCCAGACAGGGTGGGGGAACACTGAAGCTTTCTTT.

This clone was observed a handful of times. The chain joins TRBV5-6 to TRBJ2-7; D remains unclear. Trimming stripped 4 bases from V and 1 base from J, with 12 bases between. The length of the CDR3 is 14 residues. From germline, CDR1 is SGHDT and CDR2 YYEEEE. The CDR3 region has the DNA TGTGCCAGCAGCGATGCGACAACGTCCTACGAGCAGTACTTC. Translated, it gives CASSDATTSYEQYF.